The 9 T cell receptor beta chains presented below share a single source sample, sequenced in a study of T-cell memory formation after mild COVID-19. TCRdb recomputed calls from the 5' RACE reads with MiXCR, one row per CDR3 protein. This sample has approximately 480,000 distinct CDR3 sequences, with about 20% found just once. The material sequenced was PBMCs or a T cell subset sorted from them (not recorded which). The receptor source for this set is an adult woman who had mild COVID-19 (a few samples of this study predate the infection). Cell type and time point are not known.

This clonotype appeared a single time. The chain is built from TRBV6-2 or TRBV6-3 and TRBJ2-1; D might be TRBD1 or TRBD2, each matching 5 bases. Germline V lookup: CDR1 MNHEY, CDR2 SVGEGT. The germline V and J ends were trimmed by 1 base and 5 bases, with 15 bases remaining between them. The CDR3 consists of 16 residues. CDR3 sequence reads: CASSYFPLRGHNEQFF. CDR3 DNA: TGTGCCAGCAGTTACTTCCCATTGAGGGGTCACAATGAGCAGTTCTTC.

The DNA of the CDR3 is TGTGCCACCAGTGACCAAAAGCGGGGAGGGGATAATGAGCAGTTCTTC. It translates to CATSDQKRGGDNEQFF. This sequence joins TRBV24-1 and TRBJ2-1, with 7 positions matching TRBD2. CDR3 length: 16 residues. The trim removed 4 bases at V and 7 bases at J, leaving 12 bases unmatched. Germline V gene data show CDR1 as KGHDR and CDR2 as SFDVKD.

V is TRBV7-9 and J is TRBJ1-1, with a weak D call TRBD1 (6 bases). V lost 1 base and J 1 base, leaving 10 bases between the germline ends. Germline V gene lookup returns CDR1 SEHNR and CDR2 FQNEAQ (reference sequence). This CDR3 region has 15 residues. The CDR3 is CASSLGGTQNTEAFF. The DNA for the CDR3 is TGTGCCAGCAGCTTAGGGGGGACACAGAACACTGAAGCTTTCTTT.

This clonotype was counted a few times. The chain recombines TRBV20-1 with TRBJ2-7, with D possibly TRBD2 on 5 matching bases. Germline V lookup: CDR1 DFQATT, CDR2 SNEGSKA (reference sequence). Between the trimmed V and J ends, which lost 0 bases and 5 bases, there was a span of 8 bases. The CDR3 runs 12 residues. The CDR3 DNA follows: TGCAGTGCTAGAGATCTAGCCCACGAGCAGTACTTC. Amino acid sequence: CSARDLAHEQYF.

This clonotype was detected a few times. V is TRBV7-6 and J is TRBJ2-3; 8 positions match TRBD1. Germline values: CDR1 SGHVS, CDR2 FNYEAQ. V was pared by 5 bases and J by 3 bases, with 10 bases of the junction left unmatched. CDR3 length: 16 amino acids. The CDR3 DNA is TGTGCCAGCAGCCCCCGGACAGGGATAGGGACAGATACGCAGTATTTT. Protein sequence: CASSPRTGIGTDTQYF.

This clonotype was seen a handful of times. This chain connects TRBV5-1 to TRBJ2-5; TRBD1 is a possible D gene (5 bases). V was cut by 5 bases and J by 4 bases, with 18 bases left in between. The CDR3 contains 15 residues. Germline V gives CDR1 SGHRS, CDR2 YFSETQ. Here the CDR3 reads CASRMDNDPRETQYF. The CDR3 DNA reads TGCGCCAGCAGGATGGACAACGATCCAAGAGAGACCCAGTACTTC.

DNA for the CDR3: TGCGCCAGCAGCCAAGACGGAATGGGTAATCAGCCCCAGCATTTT. It codes for CASSQDGMGNQPQHF. The V and J genes are TRBV4-3 and TRBJ1-5, with D unclear. V was cut by 0 bases and J by 4 bases, with 10 bases left in between. Germline V gives CDR1 LGHNA, CDR2 YSLEER. The CDR3 is made up of 15 amino acids.

This clonotype was counted at least ten times. V is TRBV20-1 and J is TRBJ2-1, with D unclear. Looked up from germline, CDR1 is DFQATT and CDR2 is SNEGSKA (reference sequence). This CDR3 region has 12 residues. Trimming stripped 1 base from V and 8 bases from J, with 9 bases between. The CDR3 DNA is TGCAGTGCTAGAGGCACCCTACATGAGCAGTTCTTC. Amino acid sequence: CSARGTLHEQFF.

This clonotype was counted a few times. The V and J genes are TRBV4-1 and TRBJ1-3, with 9 bases identical to TRBD1. CDR1 MGHRA and CDR2 YSYEKL come from the germline V gene. V lost 8 bases and J lost 3; bases outside the gene matches: 14. The CDR3 is made up of 17 amino acids. CDR3 bases: TGCGCCAGCGCGGGGGACAGGGTCCTTGAATTTGGAAACACCATATATTTT. Its protein product is CASAGDRVLEFGNTIYF.